Below are 25 T cell receptor beta chains sequenced from a single sample in a study of T cell responses to AZD1222 COVID-19 vaccine. The method was immunoSEQ multiplex PCR; TCRdb's version includes in-frame clones alone and lacks a portion of them. The table records 150,000 to 200,000 clones, approximately 92% of them present only once. The sample was peripheral blood, taken 28 days after the second dose of the MenACWY control vaccine. The receptors originated from an adult who received the MenACWY meningococcal vaccine as a control.

This chain connects TRBV19 to TRBJ1-3; D unclear. Trimming stripped 4 bases from V and 3 bases from J, with 4 bases between. CDR3 size: 12 residues. The germline V gene has CDR1 LNHDA and CDR2 SQIVND (reference sequence). CDR3 nucleotides: TGTGCCAGTAGTACGAATGGAAACACCATATATTTT. This translates into CASSTNGNTIYF.

This clone was seen once. CDR3 region: CATSRANREQPQHF. The CDR3 DNA reads as TGTGCCACCAGCAGAGCTAACAGGGAACAGCCCCAGCATTTT. The rearrangement uses TRBV15 and TRBJ1-5; tentatively, D is TRBD1 (6 bases). The CDR3 extends over 14 amino acids. CDR1 and CDR2 from the germline V gene are LNHNV and YYDKDF (reference sequence). V lost 1 base and J 7 bases, leaving 11 bases between the germline ends.

The chain carries TRBV5-1 and TRBJ1-4; the D is unclear. V was pared by 0 bases and J by 1 base, with 1 base between. From germline, CDR1 is SGHRS and CDR2 YFSETQ. The CDR3 length is 13 residues. CDR3 region: CASSLETNEKLFF. CDR3 coding DNA: TGCGCCAGCAGCTTGGAAACTAATGAAAAACTGTTTTTT.

This rearrangement joins TRBV2 to TRBJ1-2; 9 bases are a match to TRBD1. Germline loops: CDR1 SNHLY, CDR2 FYNNEI. Losses at the gene ends were 5 bases for V and 7 bases for J; bases not matched to a gene: 5. CDR3 size: 13 residues. The DNA for the CDR3 is TGTGCCAGCAGTCGGGACAGGGATTCTGGCTACACCTTC. Translated, it gives CASSRDRDSGYTF.

The chain is built from TRBV6-2 or TRBV6-3 and TRBJ2-5; possible D gene TRBD2, 6 bases. Germline assignment: CDR1 MNHEY and CDR2 SVGEGT. The length of the CDR3 is 14 residues. The ends were cut back, 1 base at V and 5 bases at J, with 11 bases in the middle. CDR3 coding DNA: TGTGCCAGCAGTTACTATAGGAGGGAGGAGACCCAGTACTTC. This translates into CASSYYRREETQYF.

The rearrangement joins TRBV14 to TRBJ2-3; a possible D gene is TRBD2 (6 bases). CDR3 length equals 16 residues. Germline V gene data show CDR1 as SGHDN and CDR2 as FVKESK. V was shortened by 2 bases and J by 1 base, with 13 bases between the two germline ends. The DNA for the CDR3 is TGTGCCAGCAGCCAAATGGGGGGAAGCCGCACAGATACGCAGTATTTT. This codes for CASSQMGGSRTDTQYF. Full variable domain (remainder filled in from reference TRBV14 and TRBJ2-3): EAGVTQFPSHSVIEKGQTVTLRCDPISGHDNLYWYRRVMGKEIKFLLHFVKESKQDESGMPNNRFLAERTGGTYSTLKVQPAELEDSGVYFCASSQMGGSRTDTQYFGPGTRLTVL.

The chain couples TRBV7-8 to TRBJ1-3; the D gene is possibly TRBD1 (6 bases). Germline CDR1 is SGHVS and CDR2 is FQNEAQ. This CDR3 has 16 residues. Trimming cost V 6 bases and J 3 bases, with 18 bases left between them. As DNA, the CDR3 is TGTGCCAGCAGTTCCAAGGGGGGTAATCGTGGAAACACCATATATTTT. Translation gives CASSSKGGNRGNTIYF. The full variable domain, rest sourced from reference TRBV7-8 and TRBJ1-3, is GAGVSQSPRYKVAKRGQDVALRCDPISGHVSLFWYQQALGQGPEFLTYFQNEAQLDKSGLPSDRFFAERPEGSVSTLKIQRTQQEDSAVYLCASSSKGGNRGNTIYFGEGSWLTVV.

The chain couples TRBV11-2 to TRBJ2-5, with D possibly TRBD1 on 6 matching bases. Germline V lookup: CDR1 SGHAT, CDR2 FQNNGV. Trimming left V 1 base short and J 0 bases short, with 15 bases between. The CDR3 runs 17 residues. The CDR3 coding sequence is TGTGCCAGCAGCTTAGTGTGGGTACAGGGCCACCAAGAGACCCAGTACTTC. It specifies CASSLVWVQGHQETQYF.

The chain's CDR3 is CASSLARGSRVGETQYF. The CDR3 DNA is TGTGCCAGCAGCTTAGCGCGTGGTAGCAGGGTGGGAGAGACCCAGTACTTC. The genes are TRBV7-2 and TRBJ2-5; the D gene is possibly TRBD1 (5 bases). The length of the CDR3 is 17 residues. Germline V gene sequence: CDR1 SGHTA, CDR2 FQGNSA. The V end lost 0 bases, the J end lost 4 bases, and 18 bases lay between the germline ends.

The chain recombines TRBV7-8 with TRBJ1-5; tentatively, D is TRBD1 (6 bases). The CDR3 is made up of 15 amino acids. Trimming removed 1 base at V and 6 bases at J, with 13 bases between. The germline V gene encodes CDR1 SGHVS and CDR2 FQNEAQ. CDR3 loop: CASSLGTVGSQPQHF. DNA for the CDR3: TGTGCCAGCAGCTTAGGGACAGTGGGGAGTCAGCCCCAGCATTTT.

This clone has just one count. V is TRBV6-5 and J is TRBJ1-1; 8 nucleotides align to TRBD1. Trimming took 10 bases from V and 1 from J; bases not matched to a gene: 11. Germline CDR1 is MNHEY and CDR2 is SVGAGI. The CDR3 consists of 15 residues. CDR3 amino acids: CATQRPGTGNTEAFF. CDR3 DNA: TGTGCCACTCAAAGACCTGGGACAGGGAACACTGAAGCTTTCTTT.

The chain uses TRBV11-2 and TRBJ2-7; perhaps D is TRBD1 or TRBD2 (5 bases each). There are 18 residues in the CDR3. The germline V and J ends were trimmed by 3 bases and 0 bases, with 21 bases remaining between them. CDR1 and CDR2 from the germline V gene are SGHAT and FQNNGV. The CDR3 DNA is TGTGCCAGCAGCTTCTGGCCTTCCCCTGGGACGGACTCCTACGAGCAGTACTTC. Translated: CASSFWPSPGTDSYEQYF.

On this clone: At the DNA level, this CDR3 is encoded by other sequences in the same sample as well. V is TRBV30 and J is TRBJ1-3, with D uncertain. This CDR3 comprises 14 residues. The V gene's germline CDR1 is GTSNPN and CDR2 SVGIG (reference sequence). Between the trimmed V and J ends, which lost 0 bases and 4 bases, there was a span of 10 bases. In DNA form, the CDR3 reads TGTGCCTGGAGTGTCCGCGGAGCGGGAAACACCATATATTTT. It translates to CAWSVRGAGNTIYF.

V is TRBV2 and J is TRBJ2-3; D perhaps matches TRBD2 (6 bases). The CDR3 contains 11 residues. V lost 6 bases and J lost 11, with 12 bases in between. Germline assignment: CDR1 SNHLY and CDR2 FYNNEI. The CDR3 DNA follows: TGTGCCAGCAGCGCGGGGCGGGGGCAGTATTTT. This encodes CASSAGRGQYF. The whole variable domain, filled in from reference TRBV2 and TRBJ2-3, reads EPEVTQTPSHQVTQMGQEVILRCVPISNHLYFYWYRQILGQKVEFLVSFYNNEISEKSEIFDDQFSVERPDGSNFTLKIRSTKLEDSAMYFCASSAGRGQYFGPGTRLTVL.

This CDR3 is CASSMVGGNTEAFF. CDR3 DNA: TGTGCCAGTAGTATGGTAGGGGGGAACACTGAAGCTTTCTTT. The chain joins TRBV19 to TRBJ1-1, with D perhaps matching TRBD1 (6 bases). The ends were cut back, 3 bases at V and 1 base at J, with 9 bases in the middle. The germline CDR1 and CDR2 sequences are LNHDA and SQIVND (reference sequence). The CDR3 length is 14 residues.

The genes are TRBV3-1 (or the pseudogene TRBV3-2) and TRBJ1-2; D is perhaps TRBD1 (6 bases). CDR1 is LGHDT, CDR2 YNNKEL, per germline (reference sequence). V lost 1 base to trimming and J lost 4 bases, with 7 bases between them. The CDR3 sequence is 13 residues long. CDR3 residues: CASSQAGAYGYTF. The CDR3 DNA reads as TGTGCCAGCAGCCAAGCAGGGGCCTATGGCTACACCTTC.

J is TRBJ2-5 and V is TRBV7-9, with 15 bases fitting TRBD2. The CDR3 totals 18 residues. Germline CDR1 and CDR2: SEHNR and FQNEAQ (reference sequence). Losses at the gene ends were 2 bases for V and 5 bases for J; bases not matched to a gene: 9. This CDR3 is CASSLPGLAGGKGETQYF. CDR3 sequence (DNA): TGTGCCAGCAGCTTACCCGGACTAGCGGGGGGGAAAGGGGAGACCCAGTACTTC.

The chain links TRBV5-4 to TRBJ2-7; TRBD2 agrees at 12 bases. Germline V CDR1 and CDR2: SGHNT, YYREEE (reference sequence). The CDR3 extends over 14 amino acids. The V and J ends lost 0 bases and 6 bases, in that order; junction bases with no gene match: 1. The CDR3 bases are TGTGCCAGCAGCTTGGGACTAGCGGGGGTCGAGCAGTACTTC. Amino acids: CASSLGLAGVEQYF.

The genes are TRBV5-1 and TRBJ2-7, with D tentatively TRBD2 (5 bases). V lost 0 bases to trimming and J lost 7 bases, with 14 bases between them. Per germline, CDR1 SGHRS and CDR2 YFSETQ. This CDR3 has 14 residues. CDR3 protein: CASSLGATQREQYF. CDR3 nucleotides: TGCGCCAGCAGCTTGGGCGCTACCCAGCGGGAGCAGTACTTC.

The chain employs TRBV6-5 and TRBJ2-7; possibly TRBD2 for D (5 bases). CDR1 is MNHEY, CDR2 SVGAGI, per germline. V lost 6 bases and J 4 bases, leaving 10 bases between the germline ends. The CDR3 loop spans 12 amino acids. The CDR3 nucleotides are TGTGCCAGCAGAAGGACGGGATACGAGCAGTACTTC. It codes for CASRRTGYEQYF.

The CDR3 sequence: CASSLWTVYGYTF. The CDR3 DNA is TGTGCCAGCAGTTTGTGGACAGTCTATGGCTACACCTTC. The chain carries TRBV28 and TRBJ1-2; D may be TRBD1 (6 bases). Trimming took 3 bases from V and 4 from J, leaving 9 bases between them. Germline lookup yields CDR1 MDHEN and CDR2 SYDVKM. This CDR3 is built from 13 residues.

This chain joins TRBV2 and TRBJ2-6; 10 nucleotides line up with TRBD1. The CDR3 is made up of 17 amino acids. Germline loops: CDR1 SNHLY, CDR2 FYNNEI. V shed 5 bases and J 2 bases; nucleotides not matched to a gene: 6. In nucleotides, the CDR3 is TGTGCCAGCAGTCCGGGACAGGGGAACCCTGGGGCCAACGTCCTGACTTTC. It codes for CASSPGQGNPGANVLTF.

This clone was seen just once. This chain connects TRBV12-3 or TRBV12-4 to TRBJ2-7; D is perhaps TRBD2 (5 bases). The CDR3 consists of 11 residues. V lost 8 bases and J 6 bases, leaving 11 bases between the germline ends. CDR3 DNA: TGTGCCAGCCGTCGGGGAAGCGAGCAGTACTTC. Translated, it gives CASRRGSEQYF.

The chain joins TRBV19 to TRBJ1-1; D is uncertain. The CDR3 consists of 16 residues. With 2 bases removed from V and 3 bases from J, the gap between germline ends came to 16 bases. Germline CDR1 LNHDA, CDR2 SQIVND (reference sequence). CDR3 in DNA: TGTGCCAGTAGTATAATTTACCGGGGAACTGACACTGAAGCTTTCTTT. Protein: CASSIIYRGTDTEAFF.

V and J are TRBV9 and TRBJ1-6; D might be TRBD1 (5 bases). Germline V CDR1 and CDR2: SGDLS, YYNGEE. The CDR3 covers 15 residues. V lost 4 bases, J lost 8 bases, and 16 bases lay in between. The CDR3 region is CASSYLDNPDSPLHF. CDR3 nucleotide sequence: TGTGCCAGCAGCTACTTGGACAACCCAGATTCACCCCTCCACTTT.